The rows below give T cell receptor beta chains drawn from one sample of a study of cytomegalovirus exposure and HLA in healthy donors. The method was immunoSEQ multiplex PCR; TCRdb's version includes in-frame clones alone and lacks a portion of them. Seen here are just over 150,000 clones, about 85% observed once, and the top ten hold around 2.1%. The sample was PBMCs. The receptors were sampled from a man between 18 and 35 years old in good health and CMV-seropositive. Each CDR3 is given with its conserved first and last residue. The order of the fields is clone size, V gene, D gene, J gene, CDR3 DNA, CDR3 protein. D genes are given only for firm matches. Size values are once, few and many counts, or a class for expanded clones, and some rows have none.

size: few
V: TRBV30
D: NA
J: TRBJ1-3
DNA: TGTGCCTGGAGTACCTTAACAGGGTTCGGTTCTGGAAACACCATATATTTT
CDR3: CAWSTLTGFGSGNTIYF

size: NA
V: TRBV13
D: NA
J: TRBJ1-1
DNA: TGTGCCAGCAGCCCCCGGGGACATATCATGAACACTGAAGCTTTCTTT
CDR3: CASSPRGHIMNTEAFF

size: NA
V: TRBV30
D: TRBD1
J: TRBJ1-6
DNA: TGTGCCTGGAGTGTACTTAGGACAGGGGGTTCACCCCTCCACTTT
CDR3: CAWSVLRTGGSPLHF

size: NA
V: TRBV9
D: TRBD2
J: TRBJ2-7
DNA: TGTGCCAGCAGCGTAGACTCGACTGGGGGGGAAGAGCAGTACTTC
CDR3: CASSVDSTGGEEQYF

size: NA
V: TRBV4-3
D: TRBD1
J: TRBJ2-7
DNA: TGCGCCAGCAGCCAAGATAGACAGGGACCCTCCTACGAGCAGTACTTC
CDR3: CASSQDRQGPSYEQYF

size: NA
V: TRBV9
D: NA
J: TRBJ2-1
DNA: TGTGCCAGCAGCGTAGGCAGCAATGAGCAGTTCTTC
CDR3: CASSVGSNEQFF

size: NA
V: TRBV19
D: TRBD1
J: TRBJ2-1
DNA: TGTGCCACGAACCGGGACAGGGGGAGGGATGAGCAGTTCTTC
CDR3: CATNRDRGRDEQFF

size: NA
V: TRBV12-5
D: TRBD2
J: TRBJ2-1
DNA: TGTGCTAGTGCCCCCCAGCGGGGGTTTTACAATGAGCAGTTCTTC
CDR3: CASAPQRGFYNEQFF

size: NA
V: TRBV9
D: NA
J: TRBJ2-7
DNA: TGTGCCAGCAGCGTAGAAGGGGTAAAAGACGAGCAGTACTTC
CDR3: CASSVEGVKDEQYF

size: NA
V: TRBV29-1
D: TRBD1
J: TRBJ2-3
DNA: TGCAGCGTGAGTCAGGGACAGCCTACAGATACGCAGTATTTT
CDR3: CSVSQGQPTDTQYF

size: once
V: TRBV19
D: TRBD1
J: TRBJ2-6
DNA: TGTGCCAGTAGTACATGGGGACAGGCCTTTGCCAACGTCCTGACTTTC
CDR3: CASSTWGQAFANVLTF

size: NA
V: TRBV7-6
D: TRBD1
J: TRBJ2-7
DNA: TGTGCCAGCAGCGCGACAGGGACCTACGAGCAGTACTTC
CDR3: CASSATGTYEQYF

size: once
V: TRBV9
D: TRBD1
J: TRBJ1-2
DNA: TGTGCCAGCAGCGAGACGTACGCCGACAGGGCTCACACCTTC
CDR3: CASSETYADRAHTF

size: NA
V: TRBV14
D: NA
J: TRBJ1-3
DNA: TGTGCCAGCAGCCAAGATACTCCGACATATTCTGGAAACACCATATATTTT
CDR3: CASSQDTPTYSGNTIYF

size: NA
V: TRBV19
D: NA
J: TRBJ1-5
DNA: TGTGCCAGTAGGGCCCCAGGACAGCCTAGCAATCAGCCCCAGCATTTT
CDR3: CASRAPGQPSNQPQHF

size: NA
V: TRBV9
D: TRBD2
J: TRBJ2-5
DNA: TGTGCCAGCAGCGCGCAAGCGGGGGGGCTAGAGACCCAGTACTTC
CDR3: CASSAQAGGLETQYF

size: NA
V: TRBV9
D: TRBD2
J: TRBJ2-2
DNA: TGTGCCAGCAGCTCGGGACTAGCGGGAACCGGGGAGCTGTTTTTT
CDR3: CASSSGLAGTGELFF

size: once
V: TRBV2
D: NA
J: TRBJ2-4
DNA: TGTGCCAGTAATGATCGAGGCTCAGCCAAAAACATTCAGTACTTC
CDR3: CASNDRGSAKNIQYF

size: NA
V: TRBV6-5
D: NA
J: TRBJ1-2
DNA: TGTGCCAGCAGTTACTCACCTACGGGGGGAGGCTACACCTTC
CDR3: CASSYSPTGGGYTF

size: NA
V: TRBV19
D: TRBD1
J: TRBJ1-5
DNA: TGTGCCACCACGACAGGGGAGCATAGCAATCAGCCCCAGCATTTT
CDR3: CATTTGEHSNQPQHF

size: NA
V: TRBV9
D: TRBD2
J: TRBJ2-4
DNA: TGTGCCAGCAGCGGGGGGGGAAACATTCAGTACTTC
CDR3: CASSGGGNIQYF

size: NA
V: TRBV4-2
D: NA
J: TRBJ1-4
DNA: TGTGCCAGCAGCCAAGATCACATTGCAACTAATGAAAAACTGTTTTTT
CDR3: CASSQDHIATNEKLFF

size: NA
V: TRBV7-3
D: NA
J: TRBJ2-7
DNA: TGTGCCAGCAGCTTAGCGGCGGGGAGCGGCGAGCAGTACTTC
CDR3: CASSLAAGSGEQYF

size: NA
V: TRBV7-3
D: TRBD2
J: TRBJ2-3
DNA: TGTGCCAGCAGCAGACGTCCAGCGGGGGACACAGATACGCAGTATTTT
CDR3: CASSRRPAGDTDTQYF

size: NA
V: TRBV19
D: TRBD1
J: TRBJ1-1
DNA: TGTGCCAGTAGTAGAACACGACAGGGAGGAGCAGCTTTCTTT
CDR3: CASSRTRQGGAAFF

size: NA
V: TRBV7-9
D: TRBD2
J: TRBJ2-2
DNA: TGTGCCTGGGGAGGGGAGCACACCGGGGAGCTGTTTTTT
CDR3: CAWGGEHTGELFF

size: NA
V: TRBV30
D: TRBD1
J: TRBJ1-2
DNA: TGTGCCTGGAGTGTATGGGGACAGGGGTATGGCTACACCTTC
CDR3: CAWSVWGQGYGYTF

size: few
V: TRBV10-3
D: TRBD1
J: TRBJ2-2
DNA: TGTGCCATTGACAGGGGAGAGAGGGAGCTGTTTTTT
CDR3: CAIDRGERELFF

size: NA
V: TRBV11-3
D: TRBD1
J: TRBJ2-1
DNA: TGTGCCAGCAGCTCAAACAGGGGCTCCTACAATGAGCAGTTCTTC
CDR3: CASSSNRGSYNEQFF

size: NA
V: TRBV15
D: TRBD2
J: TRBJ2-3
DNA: TGTGCCACCAGCAGGGCATTAGCGGGTTCCACAGATACGCAGTATTTT
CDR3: CATSRALAGSTDTQYF

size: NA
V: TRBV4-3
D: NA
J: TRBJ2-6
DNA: TGCGCCAGCAGCCACCCGACAGCCGGGGCCAACGTCCTGACTTTC
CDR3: CASSHPTAGANVLTF

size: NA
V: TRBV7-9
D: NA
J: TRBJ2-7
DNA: TGTGCCAGCAGCTCTACAGAGCTCGAGCAGTACTTC
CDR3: CASSSTELEQYF

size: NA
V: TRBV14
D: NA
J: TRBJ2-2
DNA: TGTGCCAGCAGCCAAGATCGGAGGGCCGGGGAGCTGTTTTTT
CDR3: CASSQDRRAGELFF

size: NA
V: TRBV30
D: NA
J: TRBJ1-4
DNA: TGTGCCTGGAGTGCCCCCGGGGGAAAACTGTTTTTT
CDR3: CAWSAPGGKLFF

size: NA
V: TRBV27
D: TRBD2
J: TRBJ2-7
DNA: TGTGCCAGCAGTTTATTGGGACTAGCGAGCTACGAGCAGTACTTC
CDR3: CASSLLGLASYEQYF

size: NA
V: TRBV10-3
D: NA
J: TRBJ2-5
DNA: TGTGCCATCAGTGAGACCGGACAGAGCCAAGAGACCCAGTACTTC
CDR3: CAISETGQSQETQYF

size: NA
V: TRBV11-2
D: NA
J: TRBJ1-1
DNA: TGTGCCAGCAGCCTTCCTCCGGACATACTGAACACTGAAGCTTTCTTT
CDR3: CASSLPPDILNTEAFF

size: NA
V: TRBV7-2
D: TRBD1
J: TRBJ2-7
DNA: TGTGCCAGCAGCCCAGAGCCGGGACAGCCCTACGAGCAGTACTTC
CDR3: CASSPEPGQPYEQYF

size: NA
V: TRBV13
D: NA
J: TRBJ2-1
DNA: TGTGCCAGCAGCTTAGGGGGAGGCAATGAGCAGTTCTTC
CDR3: CASSLGGGNEQFF

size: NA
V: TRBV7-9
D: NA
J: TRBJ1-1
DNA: TGTGCCAGCAGCTTAAGTTCTCTGTCAGGCTCTGAAGCTTTCTTT
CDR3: CASSLSSLSGSEAFF

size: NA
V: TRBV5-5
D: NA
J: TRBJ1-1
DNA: TGTGCCAGCAGCTTGGGGGGGGACACTGAAGCTTTCTTT
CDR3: CASSLGGDTEAFF

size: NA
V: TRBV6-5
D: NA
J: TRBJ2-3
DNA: TGTGCCAGCAGAAGCAGCACAGATACGCAGTATTTT
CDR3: CASRSSTDTQYF

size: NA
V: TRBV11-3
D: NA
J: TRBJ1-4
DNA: TGTGCCAGCAGCCCCGGGGAAAAACTGTTTTTT
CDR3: CASSPGEKLFF

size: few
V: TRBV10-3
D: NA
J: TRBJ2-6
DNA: TGTGCCATCAGCCATCCTGGGGCCAACGTCCTGACTTTC
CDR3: CAISHPGANVLTF

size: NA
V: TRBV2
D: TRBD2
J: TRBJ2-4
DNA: TGTGCCAGCAGACGAGCGGGGGATGGAGACAGTCAGTACTTC
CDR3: CASRRAGDGDSQYF

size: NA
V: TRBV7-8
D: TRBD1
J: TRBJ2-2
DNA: TGTGCCAGCAGCTTACAGGGGGCGGGCATCACCGGGGAGCTGTTTTTT
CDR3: CASSLQGAGITGELFF

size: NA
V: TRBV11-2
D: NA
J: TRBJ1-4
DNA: TGTGCCAGCAGTTCAGGGGCTACTAATGAAAAACTGTTTTTT
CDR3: CASSSGATNEKLFF

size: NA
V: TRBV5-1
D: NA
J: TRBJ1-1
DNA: TGCGCCAGCAGACAAGACTCTTTGAGTGAAGCTTTCTTT
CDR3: CASRQDSLSEAFF

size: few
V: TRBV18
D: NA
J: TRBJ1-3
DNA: TGTGCCAGCTCTGAGACATCCAACTCTGGAAACACCATATATTTT
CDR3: CASSETSNSGNTIYF

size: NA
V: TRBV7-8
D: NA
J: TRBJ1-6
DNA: TGTGCCAGCAGCTTAGCTTATCTGGGGGCTAATTCACCCCTCCACTTT
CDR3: CASSLAYLGANSPLHF

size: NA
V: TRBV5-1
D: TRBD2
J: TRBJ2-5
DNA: TGCGCCAGCAGCTTGGGGCTAGCGGGGGGGCGAGAAGAGACCCAGTACTTC
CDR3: CASSLGLAGGREETQYF